Here is one TCR beta chain with its context. Its antigen target is currently unknown. Within one base of it there is no much larger clone, and no base qualities were kept. TCRbeta CDR3 regions were amplified from genomic DNA using the immunoSEQ Assay, a bias-controlled multiplex PCR. In the original analysis: Within the assay, amplification of reference gene primers was used to estimate how many nucleated cells each sample contained. To quantify the absolute abundance of each unique TCRbeta CDR3 rearrangement, sequence reads were collapsed and filtered. For each sample, productive Simpson clonality was calculated as the square root of Simpson's diversity index over productive rearrangements. Not all clones reach the TCRdb copy of this immuneACCESS table, which keeps in-frame sequences only. Checked studies attribute under half of the gap to unresolved V genes and leave the rest unexplained. From that table come the V and J calls and clone size; the DNA was used to work out D and trimming. This sample holds roughly 230,000 clones; 85% to 90% were observed only once. The ten largest clones capture 4% to 5% of the sample.

These data originate in a study of blood T cell repertoires in COVID-19 (dated by TCRdb to 2018 to 2020). Regarding the study in general: The collaborator samples originated in the United States, Italy and Spain and spanned the acute and convalescent phases of COVID-19. The material from the prospective study consisted of cDNA or gDNA derived from T cells, B-cell-depleted T cells, or PBMCs. The dataset comprised deeply sampled blood TCRbeta repertoires from subjects exposed to, actively infected with, or recovered from COVID-19. The repertoires were released in a freely available public database meant as a resource for research on the immune response to SARS-CoV-2. The samples were drawn from the first 160 participants of the ongoing ImmuneRACE study and from more than 1,000 subjects provided by 6 global collaborators. Sample metadata almost always included a de-identified subject ID, COVID-19 status, age in years and sex. Where available, HLA class I and class II types were obtained from metadata supplied by the sample provider rather than from assay-based typing. The full study reports these points: The amount of clinical and demographic metadata varied by source and participant and was provided uncurated.

The CDR3 runs 14 residues from the cysteine to the phenylalanine. Just the 42-base CDR3 DNA is kept, in frame starting at base 1. Trimming at the junction amounts to 9 bases on V and 5 bases on J, and the germline ends lie 18 bases apart. Reading the germline V gene gives CDR1 KGHSH and CDR2 LQKENI. Another Seattle source contributed samples from volunteer blood donors who had recovered from COVID-19. Whole blood was collected in K2EDTA tubes by collaborating institutions according to the institutions' own protocols. Collaborator samples were shipped for TCRbeta analysis as frozen whole blood, isolated PBMCs, or DNA extracted from either sample type.

This sequence was found in a woman aged 40 to 50 who had recovered from COVID-19. Sequenced material: peripheral blood. The chain is made from TRBV18 and TRBJ2-3, and the D gene may be TRBD2, 6 bases matching. The DNA sequence follows: TGTGCCAGTCGGGTCAGGGACTTGCAAGATACGCAGTATTTT. The resulting protein is CASRVRDLQDTQYF.